A selection of T cell receptor beta chains follows, all from one sample in a study of neoadjuvant anti-PD-1 for oral cavity cancer. Generated by immunoSEQ multiplex PCR, the TCRdb table keeps only in-frame clones and is missing some. The repertoire holds about 14,000 clones, with just under 75% as singletons. Specimen: PBMCs, collected after nivolumab (anti-PD-1) treatment. Receptor source: a person between 40 and 80 years old with oral cavity squamous cell carcinoma. The CDR3 runs from the conserved cysteine through the conserved F or W. Fields, in order: clone size, D gene, V gene, J gene, CDR3 DNA, CDR3 protein. A D gene is named only where the DNA matches it firmly. A clone size is listed for some rows: how often the clone was seen (once, few, many), or a class if it is expanded.

-,-,TRBV5-1,TRBJ2-1,TGCGCCAGCAGCCCATGGGACTCTACTACGAGGAATGAGCAGTTCTTC,CASSPWDSTTRNEQFF
few,TRBD1,TRBV15,TRBJ1-2,TGTGCCACCAGCTCACGACAGGGGGACGGCTACACCTTC,CATSSRQGDGYTF
once,TRBD1,TRBV9,TRBJ1-2,TGTGCCAGCAGCCACGGGACAGGTCGTATCACATATGGCTACACCTTC,CASSHGTGRITYGYTF
once,-,TRBV2,TRBJ2-7,TGTGCCAGCAGACTTAGTGTGCTAGGATACGAGCAGTACTTC,CASRLSVLGYEQYF
-,TRBD2,TRBV27,TRBJ2-7,TGTGCCAGCAGCCCCAAAGCGGGAGGAACTGTCTACGAGCAGTACTTC,CASSPKAGGTVYEQYF
-,-,TRBV7-9,TRBJ1-2,TGTGCCAGCAGCCCCGGATTTGAGGGCTACACCTTC,CASSPGFEGYTF
-,-,TRBV18,TRBJ2-7,TGTGCCAGCTCACCGCCTAGCGCGACCTACGAGCAGTACTTC,CASSPPSATYEQYF
-,TRBD1,TRBV19,TRBJ1-4,TGTGCCAGTACTCTGACAGGGGGGGAAAAACTGTTTTTT,CASTLTGGEKLFF
-,-,TRBV7-9,TRBJ2-7,TGTGCCAGCAGCCCCCCCGTAAGATACGAGCAGTACTTC,CASSPPVRYEQYF
-,-,TRBV29-1,TRBJ1-1,TGCAGCGCGACCGCATTAGGGGGTGTGAACACTGAAGCTTTCTTT,CSATALGGVNTEAFF
once,-,TRBV7-8,TRBJ2-6,TGTGCCAGCAGCTCACTGGGGAGCTCTGGGGCCAACGTCCTGACTTTC,CASSSLGSSGANVLTF
once,TRBD2,TRBV29-1,TRBJ2-2,TGCAGCGTTGGCCGGACTAGCGGGACTACCGGGGAGCTGTTTTTT,CSVGRTSGTTGELFF
-,TRBD2,TRBV9,TRBJ2-2,TGTGCCAGCAGCGTAGAGCGGGGGCCCTACACCGGGGAGCTGTTTTTT,CASSVERGPYTGELFF
-,TRBD1,TRBV7-6,TRBJ2-2,TGTGCCAGCAGCCGAGTTGGGGCAGGGGGCATCGGGGAGCTGTTTTTT,CASSRVGAGGIGELFF
few,-,TRBV2,TRBJ1-5,TGTGCCAGCAGTCACAGGGACCAGCCCCAGCATTTT,CASSHRDQPQHF
-,TRBD1,TRBV7-2,TRBJ2-1,TGTGCCAGCAGCTTAGGAGGACAGGGGGCGGGTGAGCAGTTCTTC,CASSLGGQGAGEQFF
few,-,TRBV5-5,TRBJ1-2,TGTGCCAGCAGCCTTACAGAGACCCCATATGGCTACACCTTC,CASSLTETPYGYTF
-,-,TRBV20-1,TRBJ2-4,TGCAGTGTCGGGGGAAACATTCAGTACTTC,CSVGGNIQYF
-,TRBD2,TRBV9,TRBJ2-2,TGTGCCAGCAGCTCTGTCGGCGGGAGTAACACCGGGGAGCTGTTTTTT,CASSSVGGSNTGELFF
-,-,TRBV6-1,TRBJ2-1,TGTGCCAGCGGGACGGACTCCTACAATGAGCAGTTCTTC,CASGTDSYNEQFF
-,TRBD1,TRBV18,TRBJ2-7,TGTGCCAGCTCACCCTCAGGGGGCAACGAGCAGTACTTC,CASSPSGGNEQYF
-,TRBD1,TRBV19,TRBJ1-1,TGTGCCAGTAGCCGGACAGGCAATGAGAACACTGAAGCTTTCTTT,CASSRTGNENTEAFF
-,TRBD1,TRBV7-2,TRBJ2-1,TGTGCCAGCAGCTTAAGGGACAGGGTTTACAATGAGCAGTTCTTC,CASSLRDRVYNEQFF
few,-,TRBV15,TRBJ1-1,TGTGCCACCAGCAGAGTAAACAGTGTCGATGGAGCTTTCTTT,CATSRVNSVDGAFF
-,TRBD2,TRBV6-6,TRBJ2-1,TGTGCCAGCAGTGTCCCCCTAGCGGGAGTGGATGAGCAGTTCTTC,CASSVPLAGVDEQFF
large,-,TRBV25-1,TRBJ2-5,TGTGCCAGCAGTGATCGAGGACACCGGGAGACCCAGTACTTC,CASSDRGHRETQYF
-,-,TRBV13,TRBJ1-3,TGTGCCTATACCGATGTCTCTGGAAACACCATATATTTT,CAYTDVSGNTIYF
-,-,TRBV5-1,TRBJ2-1,TGCGCCAGCAGCTTGGCGGACGGGAGCTCCTACAATGAGCAGTTCTTC,CASSLADGSSYNEQFF
-,-,TRBV2,TRBJ2-5,TGTGCCAGCAGTGTGGGGCCAACGAAAGAGACCCAGTACTTC,CASSVGPTKETQYF
-,-,TRBV28,TRBJ2-1,TGTGCCAGCAGTCTTCCACAGGGAGGTGTAAATGAGCAGTTCTTC,CASSLPQGGVNEQFF
few,TRBD2,TRBV18,TRBJ2-7,TGTGCCAGCTCATCATCGCTAGCGGAATACGAGCAGTACTTC,CASSSSLAEYEQYF
-,-,TRBV29-1,TRBJ1-5,TGCAGCGTTGTTTCAGGTAGCAATCAGCCCCAGCATTTT,CSVVSGSNQPQHF
-,-,TRBV5-5,TRBJ2-5,TGTGCCAGCAGCTTGGTAGGGATGGAGACCCAGTACTTC,CASSLVGMETQYF
few,TRBD2,TRBV10-1,TRBJ2-7,TGCGCCAGCAGTGATTTTACTAGCGGGAGGTCCTACGAGCAGTACTTC,CASSDFTSGRSYEQYF
-,-,TRBV12-5,TRBJ2-2,TGTGCTAGTGGTTTGAGTAGAGGGGGGAACACCGGGGAGCTGTTTTTT,CASGLSRGGNTGELFF
-,-,TRBV6-5,TRBJ1-1,TGTGCCAGCAGGGAAACAAGCAGCGTGAACACTGAAGCTTTCTTT,CASRETSSVNTEAFF
-,TRBD2,TRBV11-2,TRBJ2-1,TGTGCCAGCAGCTTAGGGCGAAAAATAGCGGGACGCTCCTACAATGAGCAGTTCTTC,CASSLGRKIAGRSYNEQFF
-,TRBD1,TRBV13,TRBJ2-7,TGTGCCAGCAGCTTGACAGGGTCCTACGAGCAGTACTTC,CASSLTGSYEQYF
-,TRBD1,TRBV2,TRBJ2-6,TGTGCCAGCAGAGGAGGACAGGGGAGTGGTGGGGCCAACGTCCTGACTTTC,CASRGGQGSGGANVLTF
-,TRBD2,TRBV6-1,TRBJ2-2,TGTGCCAGCAGACTCTCGGGAGGGGTAACCGGGGAGCTGTTTTTT,CASRLSGGVTGELFF
-,-,TRBV6-1,TRBJ2-3,TGTGCCAGCAGGCGGGCGACGGATACGCAGTATTTT,CASRRATDTQYF
once,TRBD1,TRBV19,TRBJ2-3,TGTGCCAGTAGCGAAGACAGGGAGAGCACAGATACGCAGTATTTT,CASSEDRESTDTQYF
-,-,TRBV6-5,TRBJ2-3,TGTGCCAGCAGTTACAGTCGGGGGCGAACAGATACGCAGTATTTT,CASSYSRGRTDTQYF
-,TRBD1,TRBV6-5,TRBJ1-4,TGTGCCAGCAGTGAGGGACAGGCCGACTATTTT,CASSEGQADYF
-,TRBD2,TRBV19,TRBJ2-2,TGTGCCAGTAGTATAGAACGAGGTGGGCTAGCGGGAACCGTCGGGGAGCTGTTTTTT,CASSIERGGLAGTVGELFF
once,-,TRBV6-1,TRBJ2-3,TGTGCCAGCACACAGGACAGCTATAACACAGATACGCAGTATTTT,CASTQDSYNTDTQYF
-,-,TRBV6-6,TRBJ2-7,TGTGCCAGCAGAAACGGGGGCCCCCCCTACGAGCAGTACTTC,CASRNGGPPYEQYF